Listed below are T cell receptor beta chains from one sample, sequenced in a study of response to subunit inactivated influenza vaccine. TCRdb ran MiXCR on the RT-PCR reads and lists one entry per CDR3 protein. The sample shows 600,000 to 850,000 distinct CDR3 sequences, 11% to 15% of them seen only once. The sample here was PBMCs from blood, taken less than 15 days before vaccination. These receptors were taken from a man aged 50 to 59 who received an inactivated influenza vaccine. CDR3s leave out the opening cysteine and the closing phenylalanine or tryptophan. Clone size is given for some rows only: seen once, a few or many times, or a class if the clone is expanded.

j_call clone_size v_call cdr3_aa
TRBJ2-7 - TRBV7-2 ASSPRTGQGLEQY
TRBJ1-2 - TRBV12-3/TRBV12-4 ASTQGTSYGYT
TRBJ2-5 - TRBV7-6 ASSLGSGFGKETQY
TRBJ2-7 - TRBV29-1 SGSPGIGEQY
TRBJ2-7 - TRBV5-5 ASSLAFDYEQY
TRBJ1-3 - TRBV4-1 ASSPEAGNTIY
TRBJ2-5 few TRBV18 ASSPPMTTEQETQY
TRBJ2-2 - TRBV15 ATSSRLAGGNTGELF
TRBJ1-5 - TRBV12-3/TRBV12-4 ASGNSNSNQPQH
TRBJ1-6 - TRBV3-1 ASSHHVENSPLH
TRBJ1-5 many TRBV12-3/TRBV12-4 ASSAHRDQPQH
TRBJ2-3 - TRBV3-1 ASSRGQANTDTQY
TRBJ1-1 few TRBV4-1 ASSTEDRGYTEAF
TRBJ1-5 - TRBV7-2 ASSPLGSLIQPQH
TRBJ2-1 - TRBV11-2 ASSRLAGANYNEQF
TRBJ2-1 - TRBV7-2 ASSVAGRAFEQF
TRBJ1-2 - TRBV2 ASSGSVYGYT
TRBJ2-1 - TRBV28 ASSLVSLTVSYNEQF
TRBJ2-2 - TRBV2 ASKDRPWSGELF
TRBJ2-2 - TRBV20-1 SASKANTGELF
TRBJ2-1 - TRBV19 ASSIIGGNEQF
TRBJ2-1 - TRBV7-3 ASSSDPGLAGVGNEQF
TRBJ2-1 few TRBV19 ASTLAASRVGFSYNEQF
TRBJ2-7 many TRBV5-1 ASSPAGQGYEQY
TRBJ2-1 many TRBV15 ATSRDNQREQF
TRBJ2-7 few TRBV5-1 ASSLISTGSYEQY
TRBJ2-5 once TRBV7-2 ASSSSYGDQETQY
TRBJ2-3 - TRBV4-3 ASSQEFDTTDTQY